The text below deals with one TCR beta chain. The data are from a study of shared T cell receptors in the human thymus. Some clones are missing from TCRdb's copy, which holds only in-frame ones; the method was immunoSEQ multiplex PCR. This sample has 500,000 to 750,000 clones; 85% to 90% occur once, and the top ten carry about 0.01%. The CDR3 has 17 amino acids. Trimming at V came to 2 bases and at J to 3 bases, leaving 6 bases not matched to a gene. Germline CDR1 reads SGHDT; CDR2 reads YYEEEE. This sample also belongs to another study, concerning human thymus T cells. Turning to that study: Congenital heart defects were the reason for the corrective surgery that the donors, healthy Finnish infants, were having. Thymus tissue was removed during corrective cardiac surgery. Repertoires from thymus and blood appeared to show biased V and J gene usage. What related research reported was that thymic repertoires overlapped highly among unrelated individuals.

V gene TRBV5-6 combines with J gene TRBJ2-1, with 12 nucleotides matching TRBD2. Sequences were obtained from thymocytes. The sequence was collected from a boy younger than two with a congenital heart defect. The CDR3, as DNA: TGTGCCAGCAGCTTAAAAAAACTAGCGGGAGGCTACAATGAGCAGTTCTTC. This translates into CASSLKKLAGGYNEQFF. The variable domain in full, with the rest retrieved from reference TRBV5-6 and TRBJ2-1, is DAGVTQSPTHLIKTRGQQVTLRCSPKSGHDTVSWYQQALGQGPQFIFQYYEEEERQRGNFPDRFSGHQFPNYSSELNVNALLLGDSALYLCASSLKKLAGGYNEQFFGPGTRLTVL.